This T cell receptor beta chain is drawn from a study of cytomegalovirus exposure and HLA in healthy donors. Whole-study findings and limits: A later analysis linked 15,000 to 20,000 TCR beta sequences to HLA alleles at 0.05 false discovery rate.

This clone was counted a single time. Antigen unknown. Sequence at one end of the junction differs from germline and may be a read error. The CDR3 contains 16 residues. Germline CDR1 is SGDLS and CDR2 is YYNGEE. The study ran its PCR with 60 Vbeta and 13 Jbeta primers. TCRdb's copy holds only in-frame clones and misses some; the assay was immunoSEQ multiplex PCR. The data show over 130,000 clones, with around 65% seen just once and 5.5% to 7% held by the top ten. This clonotype originated in a woman aged 55-70 years in good health and CMV-seronegative. V is TRBV9 and J is TRBJ2-3; TRBD2 matches 14 bases. Sequenced input: PBMCs. In DNA, the CDR3 is TGTGCCAGCAGCCTCGGGACTAGCGGGAGCAGAGATACGCAGTATTTT. Translation: CASSLGTSGSRDTQYF.